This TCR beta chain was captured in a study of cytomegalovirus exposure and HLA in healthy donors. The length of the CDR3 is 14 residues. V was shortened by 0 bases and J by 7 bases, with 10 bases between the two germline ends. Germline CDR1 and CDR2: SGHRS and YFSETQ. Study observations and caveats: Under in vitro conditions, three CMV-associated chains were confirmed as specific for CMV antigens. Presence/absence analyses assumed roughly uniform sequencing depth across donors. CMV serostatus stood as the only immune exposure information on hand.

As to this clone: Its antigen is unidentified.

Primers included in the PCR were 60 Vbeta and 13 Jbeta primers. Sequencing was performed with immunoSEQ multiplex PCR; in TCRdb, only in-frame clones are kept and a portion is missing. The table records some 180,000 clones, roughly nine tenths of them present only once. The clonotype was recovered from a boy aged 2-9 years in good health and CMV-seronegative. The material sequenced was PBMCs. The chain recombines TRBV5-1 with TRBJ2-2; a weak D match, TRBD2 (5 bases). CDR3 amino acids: CASSLGAEGGELFF. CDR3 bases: TGCGCCAGCAGCTTGGGGGCCGAGGGCGGGGAGCTGTTTTTT.